This T cell receptor beta chain stems from a study of OX40 agonist ivuxolimab in advanced cancers. On cycle 4 day 1 and cycle 7 day 1, as well as at baseline, blood was sampled. The CDR3 length is 13 residues. With 2 bases removed from V and 3 bases from J, the gap between germline ends came to 7 bases. CDR1 and CDR2 from the germline V gene are SGHAT and FQNNGV. Findings and caveats of the study: Relative to CD4+ cells, CD8+ T cells on average had more expanded clones. People who partly responded at 0.1-3.0 mg/kg had some of the least clonal expansion seen.

Concerning this clone itself: Its target is not known.

Generated by immunoSEQ multiplex PCR, the TCRdb table keeps only in-frame clones and is missing some. The sample includes about 83,000 clones, over 75% of them seen just once. This clonotype originated in an adult with an advanced solid tumor such as melanoma, head and neck, liver or kidney cancer. The starting material was CD4+ or CD8+ T cells sorted from blood, obtained in a trial of the OX40 agonist ivuxolimab. The chain couples TRBV11-2 to TRBJ2-5; D is uncertain. CDR3 sequence reads: CASSLRAEETQYF. The CDR3 DNA follows: TGTGCCAGCAGCTTAAGGGCAGAAGAGACCCAGTACTTC.